The present T cell receptor beta chain was sequenced within a study of blood T cell repertoires in COVID-19. Study background: T cells, B-cell-depleted T cells, or PBMCs supplied cDNA or gDNA.

Participants spanned ages about 18 to 89 years and resided in about 25 US areas. Produced via immunoSEQ multiplex PCR; TCRdb's table is partial and in-frame only. This sample yields roughly 400,000 clones, of which approximately 91% are seen a single time; about 1.5% belongs to the top ten. The CDR3 is 14 amino acids. The germline V and J ends were trimmed by 1 base and 1 base, with 7 bases remaining between them. In germline, CDR1 is LGHDT, CDR2 YNNKEL (reference sequence). In regard to this clone: A much larger clonotype is one base distant, so this may be a read error. This sample also contains other DNA sequences that code for the same CDR3.

The clonotype was recovered from a woman between 18 and 30 years old who had been exposed to COVID-19. Material: PBMCs or T cells enriched from blood (not recorded which). The rearrangement links TRBV3-1 (or the pseudogene TRBV3-2) to TRBJ1-1, with D perhaps matching TRBD1 (5 bases). The DNA of the CDR3 is TGTGCCAGCAGCCAAGTGGGGGGGAACACTGAAGCTTTCTTT. Protein: CASSQVGGNTEAFF.